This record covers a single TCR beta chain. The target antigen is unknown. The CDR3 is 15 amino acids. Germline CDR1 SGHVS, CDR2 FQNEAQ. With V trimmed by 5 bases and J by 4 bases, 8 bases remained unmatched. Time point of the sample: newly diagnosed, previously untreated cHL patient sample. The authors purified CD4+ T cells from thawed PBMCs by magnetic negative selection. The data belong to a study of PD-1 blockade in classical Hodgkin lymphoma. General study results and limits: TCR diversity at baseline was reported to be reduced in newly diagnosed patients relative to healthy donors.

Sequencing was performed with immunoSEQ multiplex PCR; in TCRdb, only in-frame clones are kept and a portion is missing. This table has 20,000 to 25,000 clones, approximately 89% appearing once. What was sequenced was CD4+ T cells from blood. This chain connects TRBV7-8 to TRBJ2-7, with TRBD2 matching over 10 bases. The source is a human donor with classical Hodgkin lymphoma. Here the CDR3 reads CASSRLGLAEYEQYF. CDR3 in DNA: TGTGCCAGCAGCCGACTCGGACTAGCGGAATACGAGCAGTACTTC.